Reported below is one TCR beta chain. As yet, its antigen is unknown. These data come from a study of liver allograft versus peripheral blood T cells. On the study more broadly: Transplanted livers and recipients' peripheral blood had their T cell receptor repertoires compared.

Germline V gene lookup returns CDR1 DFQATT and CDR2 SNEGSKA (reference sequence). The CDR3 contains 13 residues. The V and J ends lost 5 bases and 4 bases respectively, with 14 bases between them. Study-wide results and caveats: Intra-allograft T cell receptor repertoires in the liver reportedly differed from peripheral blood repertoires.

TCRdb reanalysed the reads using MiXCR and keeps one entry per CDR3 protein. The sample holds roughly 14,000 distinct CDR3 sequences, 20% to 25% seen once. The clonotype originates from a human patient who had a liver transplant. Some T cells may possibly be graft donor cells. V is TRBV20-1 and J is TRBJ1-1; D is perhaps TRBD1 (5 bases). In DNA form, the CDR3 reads TGCAGTGCTGCCGCAGGGTTAGGCACTGAAGCTTTCTTT. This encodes CSAAAGLGTEAFF.